The clone carrying this T cell receptor (beta chain) turned up a few times. Exclusions: uncontrolled infection, other autoimmune disease, pregnancy, lactation. Each 10 ml fresh peripheral blood draw supplied the PBMCs. The sample belongs to a study of T cells in Graves' hyperthyroidism and ophthalmopathy. RNA transcripts served as the template for amplifying TCR beta CDR3 regions. The HTBI primer set served for first-round RT-PCR of the TCR CDR3. TCRdb reprocessed the multiplex PCR reads via MiXCR and lists one record per CDR3 protein. Here the sample spans hundreds of thousands of distinct CDR3 sequences, approximately 14% being singletons. This CDR3 region has 15 residues. Per the germline V gene, CDR1 is MDHEN and CDR2 is SYDVKM. V dropped 2 bases and J dropped 4 bases, with 11 bases sitting between them.

This TCR was sampled from a woman aged 18-29 years with Graves' hyperthyroidism. Sequencing was performed on blood. This chain connects TRBV28 to TRBJ2-2, with D perhaps matching TRBD1 (6 bases). CDR3 DNA: TGTGCCAGCAGTTTACTGGGGGCTAGCACCGGGGAGCTGTTTTTT. Translating gives CASSLLGASTGELFF.